This T cell receptor (beta chain) was recovered during a study of beta chain bispecific antibodies for T cell cancers. Turning to the study itself: Sequenced cells survived coculture with leukemia lines plus bispecific antibodies. HPB-ALL carried surface TRBV5-5, while Jurkat carried TRBV12-3.

T cells were expanded from blood mononuclear cells for around three days with anti-CD3 OKT3 or CD3/CD28 beads. The CDR3 is 15 amino acids. Germline V gene sequence: CDR1 LNHDA, CDR2 SQIVND (reference sequence). V lost 3 bases and J lost 4, with 13 bases in between. General study points: The leukemia cells, rather than normal T cells, gave most of the targeted TRBV signal. An anti-TRBV5-5 antibody cross-reacts with the highly similar TRBV5-6.

TCRdb reprocessed the 5' RACE reads with MiXCR, giving one entry per CDR3 protein. The sample lists approximately 20,000 distinct CDR3 sequences, about 2.6% occurring once. As regards this clonotype: Its antigen is unknown.

The chain has TRBV19 and TRBJ1-5, with a weak D call TRBD1 (5 bases). The receptor was isolated from a human donor in good health. Some clones in this sample may be carry-over from other donors' samples. Sequencing used healthy donor T cells cultured with leukemia cells. The CDR3 DNA reads as TGTGCCAGTAGTATCGGTCAGGGAAGTAATCAGCCCCAGCATTTT. It yields the protein CASSIGQGSNQPQHF.